The 26 T cell receptor beta chains presented below share a single source sample, sequenced in a study of blood T cell repertoires in COVID-19. TCRdb's table, derived via immunoSEQ multiplex PCR, lists solely in-frame clones and lacks some. The profile shows more than 55,000 clones, around 87% of them singletons. Sequencing input: peripheral blood. The origin of the receptors is a man aged 55 to 70 with active or convalescent COVID-19.

The rearrangement uses TRBV18 and TRBJ1-1, with TRBD1 identical over 7 bases. After removal of 8 bases from V and 7 bases from J, the junction contained 13 bases not matched to a gene. The CDR3 totals 14 residues. Germline V gene data show CDR1 as KGHSH and CDR2 as LQKENI. CDR3 coding DNA: TGTGCCAGCCTTCCTCGACAGGGCAATAATGAAGCTTTCTTT. Protein sequence: CASLPRQGNNEAFF. The complete variable domain, with remaining parts taken from reference TRBV18 and TRBJ1-1, reads NAGVMQNPRHLVRRRGQEARLRCSPMKGHSHVYWYRQLPEEGLKFMVYLQKENIIDESGMPKERFSAEFPKEGPSILRIQQVVRGDSAAYFCASLPRQGNNEAFFGQGTRLTVV.

The chain couples TRBV5-1 to TRBJ1-6; D is undetermined. The V gene lost 0 bases and the J gene lost 13 bases, with 20 bases spanning the gap. Germline CDR1 is SGHRS and CDR2 is YFSETQ. CDR3 length equals 16 residues. The CDR3 nucleotides are TGCGCCAGCAGCTTGGCAGGTGGGCAACTAGGTGCTCCCCTCCACTTT. This encodes CASSLAGGQLGAPLHF. The variable domain in full, completed from reference TRBV5-1 and TRBJ1-6, reads KAGVTQTPRYLIKTRGQQVTLSCSPISGHRSVSWYQQTPGQGLQFLFEYFSETQRNKGNFPGRFSGRQFSNSRSEMNVSTLELGDSALYLCASSLAGGQLGAPLHFGNGTRLTVT.

This clone was seen a few times. The rearrangement links TRBV6-4 to TRBJ1-1, with 7 bases lining up with TRBD1. This CDR3 has 14 residues. V was clipped by 3 bases and J by 6 bases; unmatched bases: 7. Per germline, CDR1 MRHNA and CDR2 SNTAGT. The CDR3 DNA reads TGTGCCAGCAGTGAGAAACAGGGGACCGCTGAAGCTTTCTTT. Translation: CASSEKQGTAEAFF.

The chain recombines TRBV11-2 with TRBJ2-7; D not certain. This CDR3 is built from 17 residues. Germline V lookup: CDR1 SGHAT, CDR2 FQNNGV. Trimming removed 5 bases from V and 2 bases from J, with 22 bases in between. Here the CDR3 reads CASSVSSATSVTYEQYF. DNA for the CDR3: TGTGCCAGCAGCGTATCGTCGGCTACAAGCGTAACCTACGAGCAGTACTTC.

J is TRBJ2-2 and V is TRBV6-1; D is uncertain. V lost 0 bases, J lost 4 bases, and 15 bases lay in between. Germline-derived CDR1 and CDR2 are MNHNS and SASEGT. The CDR3 contains 17 residues. Written as DNA, the CDR3 is TGTGCCAGCAGTGAAGCGGGCTCACGTTCGGTCACCGGGGAGCTGTTTTTT. It codes for CASSEAGSRSVTGELFF.

The chain combines TRBV28 with TRBJ2-2; D is uncertain. Germline CDR1 is MDHEN and CDR2 is SYDVKM. Trimming pared 6 bases from V and 1 base from J, leaving 3 bases between. This CDR3 comprises 12 residues. The CDR3 bases are TGTGCCAGCAGGCGGAACACCGGGGAGCTGTTTTTT. Translated, it gives CASRRNTGELFF.

The V and J genes are TRBV27 and TRBJ1-1; D not resolved. Germline-derived CDR1 and CDR2 are MNHEY and SMNVEV (reference sequence). The CDR3 runs 16 residues. The V end lost 4 bases, the J end lost 1 base, and 16 bases lay between the germline ends. In nucleotides, the CDR3 is TGTGCCAGCAGTTCTCAAGCCGCAGCGAGGAACACTGAAGCTTTCTTT. Translation gives CASSSQAAARNTEAFF.

V and J are TRBV25-1 and TRBJ2-1; maybe TRBD2 (7 bases). Germline V CDR1 and CDR2: MGHDK, SYGVNS. The CDR3 is 17 residues long. The V and J ends lost 5 bases and 0 bases respectively, with 17 bases between them. The CDR3 region is CASSKGGGLSSYNEQFF. CDR3 sequence (DNA): TGTGCCAGCAGTAAGGGGGGGGGCCTAAGCTCCTACAATGAGCAGTTCTTC.

This chain uses TRBV11-2 with TRBJ2-2; 9 bases are a match to TRBD2. Germline CDR1 and CDR2: SGHAT and FQNNGV. The trim removed 5 bases at V and 5 bases at J, leaving 6 bases unmatched. This CDR3 region has 15 residues. The CDR3 region is CASSPGLASTGELFF. CDR3 in DNA: TGTGCCAGCAGCCCTGGACTAGCGAGTACCGGGGAGCTGTTTTTT. The full variable domain, completed using reference TRBV11-2 and TRBJ2-2, is EAGVAQSPRYKIIEKRQSVAFWCNPISGHATLYWYQQILGQGPKLLIQFQNNGVVDDSQLPKDRFSAERLKGVDSTLKIQPAKLEDSAVYLCASSPGLASTGELFFGEGSRLTVL.

This clone was counted once. The rearrangement links TRBV5-8 to TRBJ1-5; D not certain. The length of the CDR3 is 14 residues. Trimming cost V 1 base and J 4 bases, with 9 bases left between them. CDR1 and CDR2 (germline): SGHTS, YDEGEE. The CDR3 protein is CASSLQASNQPQHF. In nucleotides, the CDR3 is TGTGCCAGCAGCTTGCAGGCCAGTAATCAGCCCCAGCATTTT.

The V and J genes are TRBV5-8 and TRBJ1-6, with TRBD1 matching 10 bases. V gave up 3 bases and J gave up 7 bases; unmatched junction bases: 4. CDR3 length equals 15 residues. Germline CDR1 and CDR2: SGHTS and YDEGEE. The CDR3: CASSYRTGGNSPLHF. CDR3 in DNA: TGTGCCAGCAGCTATCGGACAGGGGGAAATTCACCCCTCCACTTT.

The chain couples TRBV6-5 to TRBJ1-5; D is perhaps TRBD1 (5 bases). V was shortened by 8 bases and J by 0 bases, with 14 bases between the two germline ends. The germline V gene encodes CDR1 MNHEY and CDR2 SVGAGI. The CDR3 length is 15 residues. The CDR3 DNA follows: TGTGCCAGCCGGGAGACGGGGGATAGCAATCAGCCCCAGCATTTT. It encodes CASRETGDSNQPQHF.

The sample holds a few counts of this clone. The chain is built from TRBV6-4 and TRBJ1-2; D is unresolved. Trimming shortened V by 0 bases and J by 6 bases, and 11 bases separated the two germline ends. Germline loops: CDR1 MRHNA, CDR2 SNTAGT. The CDR3 is made up of 14 amino acids. This chain's CDR3 is CASSDSNGFDGYTF. The CDR3 DNA reads as TGTGCCAGCAGTGACTCGAACGGTTTTGATGGCTACACCTTC.

The V call is TRBV2, the J call TRBJ2-7; tentative D call: TRBD2 (6 bases). The germline gives CDR1 SNHLY, CDR2 FYNNEI. V dropped 6 bases and J dropped 3 bases, with 12 bases sitting between them. This CDR3 comprises 13 residues. The chain's CDR3 is CASRRDLDYEQYF. The CDR3 DNA is TGTGCCAGCAGGCGGGACTTGGACTACGAGCAGTACTTC. Filled out from reference TRBV2 and TRBJ2-7, the complete variable domain reads EPEVTQTPSHQVTQMGQEVILRCVPISNHLYFYWYRQILGQKVEFLVSFYNNEISEKSEIFDDQFSVERPDGSNFTLKIRSTKLEDSAMYFCASRRDLDYEQYFGPGTRLTVT.

V gene TRBV5-1 combines with J gene TRBJ2-2; D gene unclear. The CDR3 is made up of 14 amino acids. Germline V lookup: CDR1 SGHRS, CDR2 YFSETQ. V was pared by 0 bases and J by 0 bases, with 3 bases between. Here the CDR3 reads CASSLVANTGELFF. The CDR3 DNA reads TGCGCCAGCAGCTTGGTCGCGAACACCGGGGAGCTGTTTTTT.

The chain links TRBV5-4 to TRBJ2-7; D is unresolved. CDR1 SGHNT and CDR2 YYREEE come from the germline V gene (reference sequence). This CDR3 has 15 amino acids. Trimming shortened V by 2 bases and J by 0 bases, and 12 bases separated the two germline ends. As DNA, the CDR3 is TGTGCCAGCAGCTTCGTTGGTGACTTCTCCTACGAGCAGTACTTC. Its translation is CASSFVGDFSYEQYF.

The gene calls are TRBV6-6 and TRBJ2-3, with D possibly TRBD2 on 6 matching bases. The length of the CDR3 is 15 residues. The germline V and J ends were trimmed by 4 bases and 2 bases, with 13 bases remaining between them. Germline lookup yields CDR1 MNHNY and CDR2 SVGAGI (reference sequence). CDR3 sequence (DNA): TGTGCCAGCAGTTTCCGGCCGGGGGTCACAGATACGCAGTATTTT. Translating it yields CASSFRPGVTDTQYF.

V usage is TRBV5-5 and J usage is TRBJ2-1, with D possibly TRBD2 on 7 matching bases. Germline loops: CDR1 SGHKS, CDR2 YYEKEE (reference sequence). The length of the CDR3 is 15 residues. The germline V and J ends were trimmed by 4 bases and 8 bases, with 19 bases remaining between them. CDR3: CASSPGLVEGDEQFF. CDR3 nucleotide sequence: TGTGCCAGCAGCCCTGGACTAGTCGAGGGGGATGAGCAGTTCTTC.

The chain couples TRBV15 to TRBJ1-6; 7 nucleotides agree with TRBD1. V trimming: 3 bases; J trimming: 7 bases; junction bases outside the gene matches: 12. Germline lookup yields CDR1 LNHNV and CDR2 YYDKDF (reference sequence). The CDR3 has 17 amino acids. The CDR3 loop is CATSSPQGTRRNSPLHF. The CDR3 DNA follows: TGTGCCACCAGCAGCCCACAGGGGACACGGAGGAATTCACCCCTCCACTTT. The whole variable domain, filled in from reference TRBV15 and TRBJ1-6, reads DAMVIQNPRYQVTQFGKPVTLSCSQTLNHNVMYWYQQKSSQAPKLLFHYYDKDFNNEADTPDNFQSRRPNTSFCFLDIRSPGLGDTAMYLCATSSPQGTRRNSPLHFGNGTRLTVT.

The chain uses TRBV9 and TRBJ2-2; 8 positions match TRBD1. Per germline, CDR1 SGDLS and CDR2 YYNGEE. The ends lost 0 bases at V and 3 bases at J; junction bases unmatched: 10. The CDR3 totals 18 residues. CDR3 sequence: CASSVALLGRGHTGELFF. The CDR3, as DNA: TGTGCCAGCAGCGTAGCTCTTTTGGGCAGGGGGCACACCGGGGAGCTGTTTTTT. The complete variable domain, with remaining parts taken from reference TRBV9 and TRBJ2-2, reads DSGVTQTPKHLITATGQRVTLRCSPRSGDLSVYWYQQSLDQGLQFLIQYYNGEERAKGNILERFSAQQFPDLHSELNLSSLELGDSALYFCASSVALLGRGHTGELFFGEGSRLTVL.

The CDR3 nucleotides are TGTGCCAGCAGCTTGTTAGGCGGGAGAGGTGGTGAAGCTTTCTTT. Translation gives CASSLLGGRGGEAFF. The chain carries TRBV5-4 and TRBJ1-1; the D is unclear. Germline CDR1 SGHNT, CDR2 YYREEE (reference sequence). CDR3 length: 15 amino acids. Trimming stripped 1 base from V and 7 bases from J, with 17 bases between.

The chain combines TRBV2 with TRBJ2-1; 15 nucleotides match TRBD2. CDR1 is SNHLY, CDR2 FYNNEI, per germline. The CDR3 loop spans 17 amino acids. V trimming: 6 bases; J trimming: 9 bases; junction bases outside the gene matches: 12. CDR3 loop: CASSGLAGGHRSGEQFF. Here the CDR3 DNA reads TGTGCCAGCAGCGGACTAGCGGGGGGGCATAGGTCTGGTGAGCAGTTCTTC.

This chain joins TRBV15 and TRBJ1-2; D gene uncertain. Trimming stripped 1 base from V and 1 base from J, with 7 bases between. The CDR3 contains 14 residues. In germline, CDR1 is LNHNV, CDR2 YYDKDF (reference sequence). CDR3 amino acids: CATSRGDNNYGYTF. The DNA of the CDR3 is TGTGCCACCAGCAGAGGCGATAATAACTATGGCTACACCTTC.

The chain recombines TRBV27 with TRBJ1-1, with D hard to call. Germline V lookup: CDR1 MNHEY, CDR2 SMNVEV (reference sequence). Trimming cost V 5 bases and J 1 base, with 8 bases left between them. This CDR3 is built from 13 residues. The chain's CDR3 is CASSPRQNTEAFF. CDR3 DNA: TGTGCCAGCAGTCCACGACAGAACACTGAAGCTTTCTTT.

The rearrangement links TRBV21-1 to TRBJ2-1; TRBD2, the table's D call, was not compared with the DNA. TRBV21-1 is marked as a pseudogene. The CDR3 runs to 20 residues. CDR3 coding DNA: TGTGCCAGCAGCACCTCCTGGAGGCTAGCGGGAGGACCTTCCTACAATGAGCAGTTCTTC. Residues: CASSTSWRLAGGPSYNEQFF.

This chain uses TRBV7-6 with TRBJ1-1; the D gene is possibly TRBD1 (5 bases). V lost 4 bases, J lost 10 bases, and 13 bases lay in between. In germline, CDR1 is SGHVS, CDR2 FNYEAQ. This CDR3 comprises 12 residues. The CDR3 DNA reads as TGTGCCAGCAGCTCCGGACAAGCGAGAGCTTTCTTT. This encodes CASSSGQARAFF. Combining the CDR3 with reference TRBV7-6 and TRBJ1-1 gives the whole variable domain GAGVSQSPRYKVTKRGQDVALRCDPISGHVSLYWYRQALGQGPEFLTYFNYEAQQDKSGLPNDRFSAERPEGSISTLTIQRTEQRDSAMYRCASSSGQARAFFGQGTRLTVV.